This T cell receptor beta chain was captured in a study of vaccination effects on CD4 cells after COVID-19. Regarding this clone: Antigen specificity is unknown.

Clones were sequenced by immunoSEQ multiplex PCR, and TCRdb holds only the in-frame ones, with some missing. Of around 45,000 clones in the sample, roughly four fifths were seen once. ViraFEST used viral peptide pools to expand antigen-specific CD4+ T cells before sequencing. On day 10 of culture, CD4+ T cells were separated out. Nucleocapsid antibodies stayed negative before and after vaccination, showing no earlier SARS-CoV-2 infection. Study outcomes and limitations: After vaccination, at late timepoints, clones induced by infection and by vaccine contracted markedly. Early post-infection timepoints were missing from the study, which also had few convalescent patients. Researchers report that only 1 of 255 vaccine-induced clones in healthy vaccinees cross-reacted with common cold coronaviruses.

Sequencing was performed on CD4+ T cells from PBMCs cultured with SARS-CoV-2 spike peptides, taken before COVID-19 vaccination. This receptor was obtained from a human donor who received a COVID-19 vaccine.

The CDR3 DNA follows: TGCGCCAGCAGCCAAGGCACGACAGGGAATTTTGAGACCCAGTACTTC. Amino acid sequence: CASSQGTTGNFETQYF. The V call is TRBV4-1, the J call TRBJ2-5; 7 nucleotides match TRBD1. The germline V gene encodes CDR1 MGHRA and CDR2 YSYEKL. This CDR3 contains 16 residues. V shed 1 base, J shed 5 bases, and the junction held 10 bases outside the gene matches.